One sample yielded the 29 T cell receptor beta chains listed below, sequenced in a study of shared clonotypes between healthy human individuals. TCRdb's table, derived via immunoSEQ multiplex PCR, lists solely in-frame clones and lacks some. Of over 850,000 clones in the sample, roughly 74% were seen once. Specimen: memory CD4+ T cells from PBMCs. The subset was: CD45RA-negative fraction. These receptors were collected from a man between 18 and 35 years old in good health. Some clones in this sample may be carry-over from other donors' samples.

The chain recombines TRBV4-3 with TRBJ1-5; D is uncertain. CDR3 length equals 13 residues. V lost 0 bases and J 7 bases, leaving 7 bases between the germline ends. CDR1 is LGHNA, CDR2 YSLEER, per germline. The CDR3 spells CASSQELWQPQHF. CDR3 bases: TGCGCCAGCAGCCAAGAATTGTGGCAGCCCCAGCATTTT.

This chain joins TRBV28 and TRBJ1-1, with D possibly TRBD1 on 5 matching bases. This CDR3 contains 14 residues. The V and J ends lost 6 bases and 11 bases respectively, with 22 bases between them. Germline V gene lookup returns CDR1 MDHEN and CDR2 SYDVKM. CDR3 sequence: CASSPGLPGVSAFF. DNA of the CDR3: TGTGCCAGCAGCCCGGGACTCCCAGGAGTATCGGCTTTCTTT.

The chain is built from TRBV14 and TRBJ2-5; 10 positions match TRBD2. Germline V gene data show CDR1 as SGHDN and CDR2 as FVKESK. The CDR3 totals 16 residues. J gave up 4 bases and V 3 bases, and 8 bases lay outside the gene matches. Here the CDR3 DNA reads TGTGCCAGCAGCCAGGGGCTAGCGGGAGTCCCAGAGACCCAGTACTTC. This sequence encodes CASSQGLAGVPETQYF.

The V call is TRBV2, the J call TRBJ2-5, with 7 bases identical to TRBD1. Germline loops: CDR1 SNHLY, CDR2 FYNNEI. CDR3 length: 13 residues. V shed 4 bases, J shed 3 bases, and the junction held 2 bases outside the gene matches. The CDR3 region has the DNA TGTGCCAGCAGTGTGGACAGGAAAGAGACCCAGTACTTC. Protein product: CASSVDRKETQYF. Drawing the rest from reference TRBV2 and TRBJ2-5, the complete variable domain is EPEVTQTPSHQVTQMGQEVILRCVPISNHLYFYWYRQILGQKVEFLVSFYNNEISEKSEIFDDQFSVERPDGSNFTLKIRSTKLEDSAMYFCASSVDRKETQYFGPGTRLLVL.

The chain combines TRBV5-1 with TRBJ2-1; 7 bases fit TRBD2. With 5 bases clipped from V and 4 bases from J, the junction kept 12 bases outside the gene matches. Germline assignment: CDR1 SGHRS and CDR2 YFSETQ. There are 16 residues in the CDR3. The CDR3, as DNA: TGCGCCAGCAGTTCAGCCCCTAGCGGCAGTTACAATGAGCAGTTCTTC. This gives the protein CASSSAPSGSYNEQFF.

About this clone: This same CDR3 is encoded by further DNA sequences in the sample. CDR3 protein: CASSPHTDTQYF. CDR3 sequence (DNA): TGTGCCAGCAGCCCCCATACAGATACGCAGTATTTT. V and J are TRBV11-2 and TRBJ2-3; D uncertain. The CDR3 is 12 residues long. Per germline, CDR1 SGHAT and CDR2 FQNNGV. V was trimmed by 5 bases and J by 3 bases, leaving 6 bases between them.

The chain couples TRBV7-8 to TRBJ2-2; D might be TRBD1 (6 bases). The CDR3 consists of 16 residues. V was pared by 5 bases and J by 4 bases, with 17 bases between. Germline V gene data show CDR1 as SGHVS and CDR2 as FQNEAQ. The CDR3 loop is CASSEQAGAGTGELFF. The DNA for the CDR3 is TGTGCCAGCAGCGAGCAAGCAGGGGCCGGCACCGGGGAGCTGTTTTTT.

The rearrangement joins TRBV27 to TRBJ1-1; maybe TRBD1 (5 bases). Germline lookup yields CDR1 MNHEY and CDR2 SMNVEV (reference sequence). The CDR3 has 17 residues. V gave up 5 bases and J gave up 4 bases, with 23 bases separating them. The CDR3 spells CASSQGDRDYGGTEAFF. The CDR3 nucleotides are TGTGCCAGCAGTCAGGGAGACCGGGACTACGGCGGCACTGAAGCTTTCTTT.

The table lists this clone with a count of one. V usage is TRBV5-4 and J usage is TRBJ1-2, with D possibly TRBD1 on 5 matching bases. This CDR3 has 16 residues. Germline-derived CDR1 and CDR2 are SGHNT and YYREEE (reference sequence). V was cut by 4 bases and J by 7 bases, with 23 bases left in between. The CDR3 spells CASSPRTPSNSLGYTF. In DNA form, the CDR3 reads TGTGCCAGCAGCCCACGGACACCGTCGAATTCGCTTGGCTACACCTTC.

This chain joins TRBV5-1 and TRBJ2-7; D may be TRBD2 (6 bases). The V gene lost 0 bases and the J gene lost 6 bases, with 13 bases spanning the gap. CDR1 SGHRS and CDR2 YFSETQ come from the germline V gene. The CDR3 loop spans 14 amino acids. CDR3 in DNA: TGCGCCAGCAGCTTGGTGGGCGGGGTAGGCGAGCAGTACTTC. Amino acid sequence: CASSLVGGVGEQYF.

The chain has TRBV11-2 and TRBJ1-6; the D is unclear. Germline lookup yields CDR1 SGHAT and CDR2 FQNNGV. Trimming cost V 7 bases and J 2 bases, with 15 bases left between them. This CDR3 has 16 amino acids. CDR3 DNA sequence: TGTGCCAGCACCCAGAAAGGACCGACCTATAATTCACCCCTCCACTTT. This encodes CASTQKGPTYNSPLHF.

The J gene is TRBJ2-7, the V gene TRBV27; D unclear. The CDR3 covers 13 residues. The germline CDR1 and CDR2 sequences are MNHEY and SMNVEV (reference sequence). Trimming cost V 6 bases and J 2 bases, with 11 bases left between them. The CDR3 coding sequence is TGTGCCAGCAGGCCGTCAGCAACCTACGAGCAGTACTTC. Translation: CASRPSATYEQYF.

CDR3 amino acids: CASSPPGEGNQPQHF. The CDR3 DNA sequence: TGTGCCAGCTCACCACCAGGGGAGGGCAATCAGCCCCAGCATTTT. The chain is built from TRBV18 and TRBJ1-5, with a tentative D call TRBD1 (5 bases). The V end lost 0 bases, the J end lost 2 bases, and 8 bases lay between the germline ends. The CDR3 totals 15 residues. CDR1 is KGHSH and CDR2 is LQKENI in the germline V gene. The whole variable domain, filled in from reference TRBV18 and TRBJ1-5, reads NAGVMQNPRHLVRRRGQEARLRCSPMKGHSHVYWYRQLPEEGLKFMVYLQKENIIDESGMPKERFSAEFPKEGPSILRIQQVVRGDSAAYFCASSPPGEGNQPQHFGDGTRLSIL.

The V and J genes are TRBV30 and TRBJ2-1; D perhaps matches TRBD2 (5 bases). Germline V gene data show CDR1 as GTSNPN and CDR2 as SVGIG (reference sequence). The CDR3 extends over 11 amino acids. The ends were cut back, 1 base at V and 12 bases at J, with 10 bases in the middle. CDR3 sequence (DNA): TGTGCCTGGAGTGACGCGGACTCGCAGTTCTTC. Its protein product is CAWSDADSQFF.

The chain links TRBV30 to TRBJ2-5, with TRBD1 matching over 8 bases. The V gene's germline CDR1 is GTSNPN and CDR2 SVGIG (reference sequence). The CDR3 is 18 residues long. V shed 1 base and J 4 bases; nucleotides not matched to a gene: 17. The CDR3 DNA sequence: TGTGCCTGGAGTGCTGGCCCCCCCGGACAGGGCGCAAGAGAGACCCAGTACTTC. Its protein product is CAWSAGPPGQGARETQYF.

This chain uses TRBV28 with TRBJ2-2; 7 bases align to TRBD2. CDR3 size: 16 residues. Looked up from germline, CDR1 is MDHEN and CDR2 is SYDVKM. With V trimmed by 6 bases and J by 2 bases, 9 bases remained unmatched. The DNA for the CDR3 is TGTGCCAGCAGACTCCCGGGACTACTAAACACCGGGGAGCTGTTTTTT. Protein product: CASRLPGLLNTGELFF.

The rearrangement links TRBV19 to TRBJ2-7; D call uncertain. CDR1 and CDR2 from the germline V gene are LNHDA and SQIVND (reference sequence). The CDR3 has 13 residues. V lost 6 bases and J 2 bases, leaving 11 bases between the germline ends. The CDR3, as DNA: TGTGCCAGTAGCCCCTCCACCGCCTACGAGCAGTACTTC. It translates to CASSPSTAYEQYF.

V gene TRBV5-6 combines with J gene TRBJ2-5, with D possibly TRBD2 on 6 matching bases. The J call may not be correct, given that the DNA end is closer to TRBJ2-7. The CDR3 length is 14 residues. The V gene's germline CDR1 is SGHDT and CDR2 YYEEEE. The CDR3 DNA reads TGTGCCAGCGGGGGAGGTCAGGCGCGGGTCGAGCAGTACTTC. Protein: CASGGGQARVEQYF.

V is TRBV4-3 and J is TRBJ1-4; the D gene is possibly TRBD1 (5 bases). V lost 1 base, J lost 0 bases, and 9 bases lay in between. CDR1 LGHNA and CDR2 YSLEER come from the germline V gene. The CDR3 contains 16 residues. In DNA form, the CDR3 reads TGCGCCAGCAGCCAAGGGACACCAGCAACTAATGAAAAACTGTTTTTT. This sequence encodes CASSQGTPATNEKLFF.

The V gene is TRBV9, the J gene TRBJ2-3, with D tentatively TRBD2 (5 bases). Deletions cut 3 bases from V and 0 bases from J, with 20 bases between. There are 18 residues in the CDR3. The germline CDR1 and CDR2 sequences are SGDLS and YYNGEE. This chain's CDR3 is CASSAEAGLSPSTDTQYF. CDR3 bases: TGTGCCAGCAGCGCCGAAGCTGGACTCTCGCCTAGCACAGATACGCAGTATTTT.

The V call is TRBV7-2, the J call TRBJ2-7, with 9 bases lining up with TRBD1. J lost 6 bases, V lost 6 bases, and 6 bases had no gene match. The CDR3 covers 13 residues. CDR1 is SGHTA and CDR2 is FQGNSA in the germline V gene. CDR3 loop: CASRTRQGGEQYF. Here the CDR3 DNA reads TGTGCCAGCAGAACCAGACAGGGGGGCGAGCAGTACTTC.

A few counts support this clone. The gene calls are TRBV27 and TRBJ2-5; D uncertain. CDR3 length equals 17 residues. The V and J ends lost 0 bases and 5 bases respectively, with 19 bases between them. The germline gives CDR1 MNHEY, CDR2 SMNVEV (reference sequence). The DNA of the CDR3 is TGTGCCAGCAGTTTATCCGGCAGAAAGACCAATCGGGAGACCCAGTACTTC. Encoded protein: CASSLSGRKTNRETQYF.

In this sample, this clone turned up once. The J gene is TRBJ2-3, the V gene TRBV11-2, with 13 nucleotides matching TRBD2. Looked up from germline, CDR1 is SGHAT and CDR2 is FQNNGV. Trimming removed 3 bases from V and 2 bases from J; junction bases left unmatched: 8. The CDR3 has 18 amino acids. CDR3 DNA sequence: TGTGCCAGCAGCTTGGGACTAGCGGGACCCTACTACACAGATACGCAGTATTTT. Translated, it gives CASSLGLAGPYYTDTQYF.

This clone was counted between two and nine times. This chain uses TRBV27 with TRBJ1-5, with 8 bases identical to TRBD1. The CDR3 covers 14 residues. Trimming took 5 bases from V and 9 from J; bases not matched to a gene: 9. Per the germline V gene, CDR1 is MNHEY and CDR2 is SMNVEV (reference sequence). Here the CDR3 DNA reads TGTGCCAGCAGTCCTCGGACAGGGTGGCGGCCCCAGCATTTT. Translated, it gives CASSPRTGWRPQHF.

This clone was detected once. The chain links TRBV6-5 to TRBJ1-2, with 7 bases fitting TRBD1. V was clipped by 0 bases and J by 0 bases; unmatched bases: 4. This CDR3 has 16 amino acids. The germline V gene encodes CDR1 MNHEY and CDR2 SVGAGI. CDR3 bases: TGTGCCAGCAGTTACTCTGGGACAGAAGCTAACTATGGCTACACCTTC. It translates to CASSYSGTEANYGYTF.

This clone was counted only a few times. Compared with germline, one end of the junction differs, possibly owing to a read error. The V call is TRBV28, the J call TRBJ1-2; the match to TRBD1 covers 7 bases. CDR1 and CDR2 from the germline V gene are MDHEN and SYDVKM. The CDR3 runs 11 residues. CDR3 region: CASSLIDRVDF. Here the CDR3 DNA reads TGTGCCAGCAGTCTCATCGACAGGGTCGACTTC.

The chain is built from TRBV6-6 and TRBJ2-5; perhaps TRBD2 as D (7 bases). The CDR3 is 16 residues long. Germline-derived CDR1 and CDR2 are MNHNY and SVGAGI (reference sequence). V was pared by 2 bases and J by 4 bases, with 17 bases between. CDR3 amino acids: CASSYPYGGGAETQYF. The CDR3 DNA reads TGTGCCAGCAGTTACCCCTATGGAGGGGGGGCAGAGACCCAGTACTTC.

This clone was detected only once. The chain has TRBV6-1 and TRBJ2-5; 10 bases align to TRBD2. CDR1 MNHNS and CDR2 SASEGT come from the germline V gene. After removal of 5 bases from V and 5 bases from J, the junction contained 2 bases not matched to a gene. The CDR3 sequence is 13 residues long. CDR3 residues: CASSLAGAETQYF. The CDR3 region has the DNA TGTGCCAGCAGTCTAGCGGGAGCGGAGACCCAGTACTTC.

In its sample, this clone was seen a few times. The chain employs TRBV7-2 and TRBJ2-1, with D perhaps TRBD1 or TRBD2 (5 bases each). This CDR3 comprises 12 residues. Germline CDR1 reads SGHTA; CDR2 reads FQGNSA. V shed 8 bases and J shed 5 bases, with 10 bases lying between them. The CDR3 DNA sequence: TGTGCCAGCGGGACCTTCCACAATGAGCAGTTCTTC. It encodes CASGTFHNEQFF.